This T cell receptor (beta chain) was sequenced in a study of shared clonotypes between healthy human individuals. Repertoires were generated with immunoSEQ multiplex PCR, while TCRdb's copy carries only in-frame clones and drops some. Of fewer than 400,000 clones detected, 74% appear once; the ten largest clones hold around 10%. Points on this clone: Other DNA sequences in the same sample also yield this CDR3.

V was shortened by 4 bases and J by 1 base, with 11 bases between the two germline ends. The CDR3 has 15 residues. The germline gives CDR1 SGHNT, CDR2 YYREEE (reference sequence). The material sequenced was memory CD4+ T cells sorted from blood. Subset in this sample: CD45RA-negative fraction. The V gene is TRBV5-4, the J gene TRBJ2-2; possible D gene TRBD1, 6 bases. The receptor was isolated from a man aged 25 to 45 in good health. CDR3: CASSVGAGNTGELFF. In DNA form, the CDR3 reads TGTGCCAGCAGCGTGGGGGCCGGGAACACCGGGGAGCTGTTTTTT.